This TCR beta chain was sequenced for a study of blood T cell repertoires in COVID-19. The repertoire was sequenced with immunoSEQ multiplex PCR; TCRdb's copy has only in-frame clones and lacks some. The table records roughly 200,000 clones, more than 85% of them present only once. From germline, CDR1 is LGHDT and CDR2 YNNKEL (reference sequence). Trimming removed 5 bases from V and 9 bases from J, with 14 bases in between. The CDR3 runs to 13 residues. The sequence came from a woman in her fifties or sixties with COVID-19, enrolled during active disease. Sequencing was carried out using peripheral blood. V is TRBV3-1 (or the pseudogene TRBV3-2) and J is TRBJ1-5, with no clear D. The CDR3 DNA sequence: TGTGCCAGCAGCAATTCGAGGGCGCCGCCCCAGCATTTT. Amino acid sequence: CASSNSRAPPQHF.